This T cell receptor (beta chain) emerged from a study of blood T cells in healthy people across ages. This clonotype turned up a few times. The use of a sample-barcoded 5' primer and a J-beta primer mix characterized a second PCR of roughly 6 to 12 cycles. Each CDR3 protein gets one entry after TCRdb re-called the 5' RACE reads with MiXCR. The data contain fewer than 1,200,000 distinct CDR3 sequences, less than 25% of them singletons. Germline assignment: CDR1 MDHEN and CDR2 SYDVKM. Germline trimming cut 6 bases from V and 5 bases from J; bases unmatched to any gene: 8. The CDR3 is made up of 15 amino acids. These data were also reused for a study on T cells of mothers and their children. That paper states: Related and unrelated pairs show similar shaping of TCR recombination output by thymic selection.

The chain couples TRBV28 to TRBJ2-5; TRBD2 aligns across 11 bases. This clonotype was obtained from a girl aged 2 to 9 in good health. Source material: blood. CDR3 region: CASRYSGGAGETQYF. In DNA, the CDR3 is TGTGCCAGCAGATATAGCGGGGGGGCAGGGGAGACCCAGTACTTC.